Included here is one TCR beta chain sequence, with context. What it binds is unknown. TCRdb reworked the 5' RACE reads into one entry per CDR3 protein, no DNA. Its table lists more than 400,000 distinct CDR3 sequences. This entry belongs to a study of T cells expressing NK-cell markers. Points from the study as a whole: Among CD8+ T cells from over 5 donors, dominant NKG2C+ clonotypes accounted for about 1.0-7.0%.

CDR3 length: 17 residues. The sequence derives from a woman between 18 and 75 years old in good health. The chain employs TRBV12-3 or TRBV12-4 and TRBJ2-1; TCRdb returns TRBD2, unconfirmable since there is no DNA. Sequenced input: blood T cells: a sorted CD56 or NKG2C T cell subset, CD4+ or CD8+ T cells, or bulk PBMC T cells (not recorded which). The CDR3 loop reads CASSLGLAGGGLNEQFF.